The 13 T cell receptor beta chains reported below all come from one sample, sequenced in a study of metastatic and nonmetastatic thyroid tumors. Through MiXCR, TCRdb re-clonotyped the PCR reads. The sample yields approximately 86,000 clones, around 12% seen once. All patients were untreated before thyroid surgery. Sequences were obtained from tumor tissue. The receptors come from a female donor with papillary thyroid cancer or a benign thyroid nodule (not recorded which). Some clones in this sample may be carry-over from other donors' samples.

This clone was seen at least ten times. CDR3 protein: CASSGGVAGQLREQYF. The CDR3 DNA is TGTGCCAGCAGCGGGGGGGTGGCAGGGCAACTGCGCGAGCAGTACTTC. The rearrangement uses TRBV5-4 and TRBJ2-7, with TRBD2 matching 7 bases. The junction had 16 bases not matched to a gene; V was cut back by 4 bases and J by 6 bases. CDR3 length: 16 residues. Germline CDR1 and CDR2: SGHNT and YYREEE (reference sequence).

This clone occurred many times. V usage is TRBV5-1 and J usage is TRBJ2-7, with 10 bases matching TRBD1. Germline V gives CDR1 SGHRS, CDR2 YFSETQ. The V segment lost 3 bases and the J segment 2 bases; nucleotides outside the gene matches: 8. CDR3 length: 16 residues. In DNA, the CDR3 is TGCGCCAGCAGCTCCTTGGGACAGGGGACTGCCTACGAGCAGTACTTC. This encodes CASSSLGQGTAYEQYF.

This clone was seen repeatedly, ten times or more. The chain joins TRBV14 to TRBJ2-3, with 7 bases lining up with TRBD2. V was clipped by 1 base and J by 0 bases; unmatched bases: 4. The CDR3 extends over 16 amino acids. CDR1 and CDR2 from the germline V gene are SGHDN and FVKESK. In DNA, the CDR3 is TGTGCCAGCAGCCAAGGACTAGCACTGAGCACAGATACGCAGTATTTT. Protein sequence: CASSQGLALSTDTQYF.

The V call is TRBV30, the J call TRBJ2-5; 13 bases are a match to TRBD2. V lost 2 bases and J lost 4; bases outside the gene matches: 19. This CDR3 spans 20 amino acids. Per germline, CDR1 GTSNPN and CDR2 SVGIG (reference sequence). DNA for the CDR3: TGTGCCTGGAGTATACAGGCCACTAGCGGGAGGGCCGATCCACCAGAGACCCAGTACTTC. Translating gives CAWSIQATSGRADPPETQYF. The full variable domain, with the rest looked up from reference TRBV30 and TRBJ2-5, is SQTIHQWPATLVQPVGSPLSLECTVEGTSNPNLYWYRQAAGRGLQLLFYSVGIGQISSEVPQNLSASRPQDRQFILSSKKLLLSDSGFYLCAWSIQATSGRADPPETQYFGPGTRLLVL.

This clone has ten or more counts. The chain employs TRBV27 and TRBJ2-5, with TRBD1 identical over 7 bases. The germline gives CDR1 MNHEY, CDR2 SMNVEV (reference sequence). The V gene end was trimmed by 0 bases and the J gene end by 5 bases; junction bases not matched to a gene: 12. This CDR3 spans 17 amino acids. DNA of the CDR3: TGTGCCAGCAGTTTATCTGGGACAGAAGCAACCCGGGAGACCCAGTACTTC. The encoded protein is CASSLSGTEATRETQYF.

This clone was seen repeatedly, ten times or more. The chain has TRBV7-6 and TRBJ2-5; 7 nucleotides agree with TRBD1. Germline-derived CDR1 and CDR2 are SGHVS and FNYEAQ. The CDR3 sequence is 17 residues long. After removal of 1 base from V and 5 bases from J, the junction contained 13 bases not matched to a gene. Here the CDR3 reads CASSLGGQLLRLETQYF. The CDR3 DNA reads as TGTGCCAGCAGCTTAGGGGGACAGCTGTTAAGGTTGGAGACCCAGTACTTC.

This clone was observed at least ten times. The J gene is TRBJ2-3, the V gene TRBV3-1; 8 nucleotides match TRBD2. This CDR3 has 15 amino acids. Trimming took 4 bases from V and 4 from J; bases not matched to a gene: 7. CDR1 is LGHDT and CDR2 is YNNKEL in the germline V gene (reference sequence). The CDR3: CASSRSGMPPDTQYF. The CDR3 coding sequence is TGTGCCAGCAGCCGTAGCGGGATGCCCCCAGATACGCAGTATTTT.

This clone was seen ten or more times. The CDR3 sequence: CASSERTSGRDEQFF. In DNA form, the CDR3 reads TGCGCCAGCAGTGAGCGCACTAGCGGGAGGGATGAGCAGTTCTTC. The gene calls are TRBV10-1 and TRBJ2-1, with 13 bases identical to TRBD2. V was clipped by 2 bases and J by 8 bases; unmatched bases: 3. Germline CDR1 WNHNN, CDR2 SYGVQD (reference sequence). This CDR3 comprises 15 residues.

Ten or more counts support this clone. V is TRBV11-3 and J is TRBJ2-7, with a weak D call TRBD1 (6 bases). The CDR3 loop spans 14 amino acids. With 3 bases removed from V and 3 bases from J, the gap between germline ends came to 12 bases. Germline assignment: CDR1 SGHNT and CDR2 YENEEA. CDR3 coding DNA: TGTGCCAGCAGCTTGAACAGGGCAAGCTACGAGCAGTACTTC. Its translation: CASSLNRASYEQYF. Looking up the rest from reference TRBV11-3 and TRBJ2-7 gives the full variable domain: EAGVVQSPRYKIIEKKQPVAFWCNPISGHNTLYWYLQNLGQGPELLIRYENEEAVDDSQLPKDRFSAERLKGVDSTLKIQPAELGDSAVYLCASSLNRASYEQYFGPGTRLTVT.

This clone was counted ten times or more. The V gene is TRBV7-9, the J gene TRBJ2-2; D is ambiguous. Germline V lookup: CDR1 SEHNR, CDR2 FQNEAQ (reference sequence). This CDR3 comprises 13 residues. V was trimmed by 4 bases and J by 2 bases, leaving 5 bases between them. In DNA form, the CDR3 reads TGTGCCAGCAGCTCTTACAACACCGGGGAGCTGTTTTTT. Its protein product is CASSSYNTGELFF.

This clone has ten or more counts. The V gene is TRBV7-6, the J gene TRBJ2-5, with 8 bases lining up with TRBD2. Unmatched junction bases numbered 17, after V lost 6 bases and J lost 5 bases. This CDR3 has 17 residues. CDR1 is SGHVS and CDR2 is FNYEAQ in the germline V gene. This chain's CDR3 is CASRRFPGLDRRETQYF. The CDR3 DNA sequence: TGTGCCAGCAGGCGATTCCCGGGACTAGACCGACGCGAGACCCAGTACTTC.

In its sample, this clone was seen many times. The rearrangement uses TRBV24-1 and TRBJ1-1; no firm D call. Germline CDR1 and CDR2: KGHDR and SFDVKD. Trimming took off 4 bases at V and 8 bases at J, with 13 bases between the two ends. The CDR3 length is 13 residues. CDR3 sequence: CATSDPVTEEAFF. In DNA form, the CDR3 reads TGTGCCACCAGTGACCCGGTTACAGAAGAAGCTTTCTTT.

This sequence joins TRBV6-5 and TRBJ2-2; possible D gene TRBD1, 5 bases. Germline loops: CDR1 MNHEY, CDR2 SVGAGI. This CDR3 is built from 17 residues. Trimming pared 4 bases from V and 5 bases from J, leaving 20 bases between. The CDR3 DNA follows: TGTGCCAGCAGTTCCAATCGGGTGCAGGGCGGAACCGGGGAGCTGTTTTTT. Residues: CASSSNRVQGGTGELFF.